This TCR beta chain was profiled in a study of cytomegalovirus exposure and HLA in healthy donors. Across the whole study: Early release data held 85 million to 95 million unique TCRs from HLA-typed donors.

Amplification used 60 Vbeta primers and 13 Jbeta primers. Method: immunoSEQ multiplex PCR; TCRdb's copy keeps in-frame clones and lacks some. Of over 200,000 clones listed, approximately 82% are singletons. The CDR3 runs to 13 residues. CDR1 is ENHRY, CDR2 SYGVKD, per germline. The V gene lost 4 bases and the J gene lost 2 bases, with 8 bases spanning the gap. As for this clone: Its antigen is unknown.

Study-wide results and limits: Immune exposure data for these donors was limited to CMV serostatus. Judged likely to be a sequencing artifact was a cluster of highly shared sequence variants.

The sequencing sample was made of PBMCs. This TCR was recovered from a male donor in good health and CMV-seronegative. The chain uses TRBV10-3 and TRBJ1-2, with TRBD1 as a possible D gene (5 bases). The CDR3 DNA sequence: TGTGCCATCAGTGGAGCAGGGAACTATGGCTACACCTTC. It encodes CAISGAGNYGYTF.